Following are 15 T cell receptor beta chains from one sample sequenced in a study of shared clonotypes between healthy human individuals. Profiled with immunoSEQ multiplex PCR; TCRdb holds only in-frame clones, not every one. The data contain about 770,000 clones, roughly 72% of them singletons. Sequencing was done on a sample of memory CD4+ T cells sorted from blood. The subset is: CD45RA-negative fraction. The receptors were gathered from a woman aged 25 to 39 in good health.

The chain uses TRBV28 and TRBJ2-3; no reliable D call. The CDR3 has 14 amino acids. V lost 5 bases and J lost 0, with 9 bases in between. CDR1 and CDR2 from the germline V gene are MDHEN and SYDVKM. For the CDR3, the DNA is TGTGCCAGCAGTCCCGTGGACAGCACAGATACGCAGTATTTT. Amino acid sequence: CASSPVDSTDTQYF. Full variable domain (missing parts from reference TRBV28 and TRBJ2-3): DVKVTQSSRYLVKRTGEKVFLECVQDMDHENMFWYRQDPGLGLRLIYFSYDVKMKEKGDIPEGYSVSREKKERFSLILESASTNQTSMYLCASSPVDSTDTQYFGPGTRLTVL.

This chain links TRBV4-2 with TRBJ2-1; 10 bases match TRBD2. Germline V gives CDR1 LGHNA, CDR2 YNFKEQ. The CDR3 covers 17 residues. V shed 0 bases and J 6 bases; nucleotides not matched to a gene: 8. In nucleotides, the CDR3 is TGTGCCAGCAGCCAAGATCTAAGCGGGAGGGCCGGCAATGAGCAGTTCTTC. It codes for CASSQDLSGRAGNEQFF.

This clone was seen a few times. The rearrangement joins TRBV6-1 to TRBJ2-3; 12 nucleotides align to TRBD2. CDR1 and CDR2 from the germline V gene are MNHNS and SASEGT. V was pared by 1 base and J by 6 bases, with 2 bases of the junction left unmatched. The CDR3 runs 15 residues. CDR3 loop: CASSEETSGSDTQYF. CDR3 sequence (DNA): TGTGCCAGCAGTGAAGAGACTAGCGGGAGTGATACGCAGTATTTT.

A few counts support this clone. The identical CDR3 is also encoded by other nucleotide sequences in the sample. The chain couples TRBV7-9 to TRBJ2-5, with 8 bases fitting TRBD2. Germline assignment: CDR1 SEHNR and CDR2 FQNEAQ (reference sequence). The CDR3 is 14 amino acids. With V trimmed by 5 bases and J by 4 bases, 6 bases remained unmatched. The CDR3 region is CASSPSGGGETQYF. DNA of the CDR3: TGTGCCAGCAGCCCGTCCGGGGGGGGAGAGACCCAGTACTTC.

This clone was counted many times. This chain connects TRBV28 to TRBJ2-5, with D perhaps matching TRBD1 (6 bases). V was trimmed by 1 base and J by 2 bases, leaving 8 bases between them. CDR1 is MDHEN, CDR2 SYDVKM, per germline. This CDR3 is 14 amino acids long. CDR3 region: CASSLSGTQETQYF. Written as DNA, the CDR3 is TGTGCCAGCAGTTTATCAGGGACACAAGAGACCCAGTACTTC.

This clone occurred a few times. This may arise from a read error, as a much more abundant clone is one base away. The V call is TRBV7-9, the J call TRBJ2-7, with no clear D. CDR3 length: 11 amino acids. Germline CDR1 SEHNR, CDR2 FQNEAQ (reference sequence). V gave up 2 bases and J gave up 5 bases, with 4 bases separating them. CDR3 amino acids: CASSLNDEQYF. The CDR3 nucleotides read TGTGCCAGCAGCTTAAACGACGAGCAGTACTTC.

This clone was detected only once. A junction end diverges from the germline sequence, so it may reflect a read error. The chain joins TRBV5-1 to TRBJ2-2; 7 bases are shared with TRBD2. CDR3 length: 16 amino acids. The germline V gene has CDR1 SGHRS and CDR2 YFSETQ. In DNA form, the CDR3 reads TGCGCCACCACCACCGGGGCTAGCGGTAACAACGGGGAGCTGTTTTTT. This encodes CATTTGASGNNGELFF.

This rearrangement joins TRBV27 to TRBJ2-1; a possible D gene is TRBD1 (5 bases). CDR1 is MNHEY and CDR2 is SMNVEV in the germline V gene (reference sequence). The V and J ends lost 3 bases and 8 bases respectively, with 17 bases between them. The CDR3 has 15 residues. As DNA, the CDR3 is TGTGCCAGCAGTTTCGCCCCAGGGTTAGGCGATGAGCAGTTCTTC. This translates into CASSFAPGLGDEQFF.

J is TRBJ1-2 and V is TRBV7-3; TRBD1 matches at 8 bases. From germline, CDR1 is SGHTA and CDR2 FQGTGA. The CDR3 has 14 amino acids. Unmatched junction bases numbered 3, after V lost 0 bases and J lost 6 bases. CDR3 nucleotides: TGTGCCAGCAGCTTAACGCTACAGGGGGATGGCTACACCTTC. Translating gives CASSLTLQGDGYTF.

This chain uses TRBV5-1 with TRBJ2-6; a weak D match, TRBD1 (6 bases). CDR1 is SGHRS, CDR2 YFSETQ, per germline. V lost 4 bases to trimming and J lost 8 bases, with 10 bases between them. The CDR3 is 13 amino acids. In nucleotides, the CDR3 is TGCGCCAGCAGCCAAGGGACAACCAACGTCCTGACTTTC. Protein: CASSQGTTNVLTF.

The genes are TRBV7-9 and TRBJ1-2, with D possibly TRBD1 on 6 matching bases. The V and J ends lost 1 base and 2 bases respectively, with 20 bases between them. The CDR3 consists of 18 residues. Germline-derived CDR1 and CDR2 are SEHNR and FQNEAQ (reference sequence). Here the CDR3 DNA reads TGTGCCAGCAGCTTAGGCGGGGCGGGGGCCTGGTTGAACTATGGCTACACCTTC. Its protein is CASSLGGAGAWLNYGYTF.

The CDR3 DNA is TGTGCCAGCTCACACAGGGCCGATACGCAGTATTTT. Its translation: CASSHRADTQYF. The chain is built from TRBV18 and TRBJ2-3; D perhaps matches TRBD1 (6 bases). CDR3 length: 12 residues. Trimming took off 4 bases at V and 6 bases at J, with 8 bases between the two ends. CDR1 is KGHSH and CDR2 is LQKENI in the germline V gene.

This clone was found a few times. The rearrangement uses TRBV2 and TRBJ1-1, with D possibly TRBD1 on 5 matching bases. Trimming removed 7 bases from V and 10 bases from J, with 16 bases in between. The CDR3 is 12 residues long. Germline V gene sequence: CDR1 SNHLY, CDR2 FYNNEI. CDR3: CASMGRGATAFF. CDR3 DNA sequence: TGTGCCAGCATGGGGAGAGGGGCCACAGCTTTCTTT.

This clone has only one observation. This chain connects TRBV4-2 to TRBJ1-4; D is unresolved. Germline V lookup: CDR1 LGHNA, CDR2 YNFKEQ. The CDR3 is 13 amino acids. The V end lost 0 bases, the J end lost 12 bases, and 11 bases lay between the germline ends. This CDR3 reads CASSQETKTELFF. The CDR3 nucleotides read TGTGCCAGCAGCCAAGAGACGAAAACGGAACTGTTTTTT.

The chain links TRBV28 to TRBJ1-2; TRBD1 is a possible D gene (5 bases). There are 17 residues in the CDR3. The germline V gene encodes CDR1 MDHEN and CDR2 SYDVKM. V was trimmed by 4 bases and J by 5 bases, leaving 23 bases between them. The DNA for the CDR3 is TGTGCCAGCAGTTCCCGGGACGCGGGGCGAATCTCGTATGGCTACACCTTC. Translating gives CASSSRDAGRISYGYTF.